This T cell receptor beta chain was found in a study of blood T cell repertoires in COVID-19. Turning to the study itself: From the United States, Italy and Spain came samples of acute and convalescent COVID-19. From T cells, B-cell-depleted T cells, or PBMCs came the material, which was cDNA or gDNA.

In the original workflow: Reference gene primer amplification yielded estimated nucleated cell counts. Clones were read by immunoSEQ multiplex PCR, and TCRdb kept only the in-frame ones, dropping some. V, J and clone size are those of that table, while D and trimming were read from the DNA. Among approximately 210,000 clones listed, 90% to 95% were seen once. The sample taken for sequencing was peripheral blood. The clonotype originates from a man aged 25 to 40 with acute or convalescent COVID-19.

In DNA, the CDR3 is TGCGCCAGCAGCCAAGCAATGGGTCGGCGGGCTGGGGCCAACGTCCTGACTTTC. It codes for CASSQAMGRRAGANVLTF. The chain has TRBV4-1 and TRBJ2-6; perhaps TRBD2 as D (5 bases). The germline V and J ends were trimmed by 1 base and 2 bases, with 15 bases remaining between them. In germline, CDR1 is MGHRA, CDR2 YSYEKL. The CDR3 extends over 18 amino acids.